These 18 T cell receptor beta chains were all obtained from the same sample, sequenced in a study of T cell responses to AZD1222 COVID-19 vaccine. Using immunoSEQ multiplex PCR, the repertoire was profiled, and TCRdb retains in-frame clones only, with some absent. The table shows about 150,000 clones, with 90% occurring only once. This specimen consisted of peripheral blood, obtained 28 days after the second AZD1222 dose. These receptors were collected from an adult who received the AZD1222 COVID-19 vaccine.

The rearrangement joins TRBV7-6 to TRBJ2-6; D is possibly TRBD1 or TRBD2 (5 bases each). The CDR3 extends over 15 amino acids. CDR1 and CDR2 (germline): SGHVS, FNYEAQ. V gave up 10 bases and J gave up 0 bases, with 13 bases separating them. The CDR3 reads CATGDGSSGANVLTF. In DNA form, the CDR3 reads TGTGCCACCGGGGACGGAAGCTCTGGGGCCAACGTCCTGACTTTC.

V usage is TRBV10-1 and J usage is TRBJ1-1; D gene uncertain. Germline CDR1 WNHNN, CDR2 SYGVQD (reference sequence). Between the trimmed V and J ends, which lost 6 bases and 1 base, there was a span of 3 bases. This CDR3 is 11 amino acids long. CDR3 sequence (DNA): TGCGCCAGCAGCGAGAACACTGAAGCTTTCTTT. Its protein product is CASSENTEAFF.

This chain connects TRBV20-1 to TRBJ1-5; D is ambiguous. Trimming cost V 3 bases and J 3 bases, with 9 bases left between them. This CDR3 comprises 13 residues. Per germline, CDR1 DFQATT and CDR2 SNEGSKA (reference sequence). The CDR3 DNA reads TGCAGTGCTAGTAACAGACCCAATCAGCCCCAGCATTTT. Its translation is CSASNRPNQPQHF.

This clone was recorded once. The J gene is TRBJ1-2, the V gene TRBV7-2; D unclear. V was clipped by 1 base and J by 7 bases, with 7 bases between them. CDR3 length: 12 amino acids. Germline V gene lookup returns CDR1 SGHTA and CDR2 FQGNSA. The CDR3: CASSLGGAGYTF. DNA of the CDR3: TGTGCCAGCAGCTTAGGGGGTGCTGGCTACACCTTC.

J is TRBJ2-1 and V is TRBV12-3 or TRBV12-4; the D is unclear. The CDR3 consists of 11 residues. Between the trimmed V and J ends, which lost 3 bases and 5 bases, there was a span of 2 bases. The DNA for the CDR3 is TGTGCCAGCAGTTTCAACAATGAGCAGTTCTTC. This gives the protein CASSFNNEQFF.

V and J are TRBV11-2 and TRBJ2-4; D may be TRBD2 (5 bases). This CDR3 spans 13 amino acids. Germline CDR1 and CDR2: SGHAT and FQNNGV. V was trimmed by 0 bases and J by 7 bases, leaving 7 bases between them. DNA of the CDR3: TGTGCCAGCAGCTTAGAGGGCGGGAACATTCAGTACTTC. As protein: CASSLEGGNIQYF.

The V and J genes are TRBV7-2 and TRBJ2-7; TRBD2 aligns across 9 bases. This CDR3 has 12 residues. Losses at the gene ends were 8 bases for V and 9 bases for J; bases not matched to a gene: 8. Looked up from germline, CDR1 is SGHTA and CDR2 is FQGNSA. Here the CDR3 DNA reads TGTGCCAGCGCATCTAGCGGGAACTTGCAGTACTTC. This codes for CASASSGNLQYF.

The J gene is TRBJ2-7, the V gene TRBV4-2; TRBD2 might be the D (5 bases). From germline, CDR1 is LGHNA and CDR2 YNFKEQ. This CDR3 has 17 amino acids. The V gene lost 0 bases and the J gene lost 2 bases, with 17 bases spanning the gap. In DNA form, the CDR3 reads TGTGCCAGCAGCCAAGATCTTTGGCAGGTCGGGGCCTACGAGCAGTACTTC. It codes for CASSQDLWQVGAYEQYF.

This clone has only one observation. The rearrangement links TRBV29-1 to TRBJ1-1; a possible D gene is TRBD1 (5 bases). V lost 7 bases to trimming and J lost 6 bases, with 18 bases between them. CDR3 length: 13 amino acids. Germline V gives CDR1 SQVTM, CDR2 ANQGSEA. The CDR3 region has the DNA TGCAGCGCAAGGGGCCATAGCACGTCTGAAGCTTTCTTT. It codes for CSARGHSTSEAFF.

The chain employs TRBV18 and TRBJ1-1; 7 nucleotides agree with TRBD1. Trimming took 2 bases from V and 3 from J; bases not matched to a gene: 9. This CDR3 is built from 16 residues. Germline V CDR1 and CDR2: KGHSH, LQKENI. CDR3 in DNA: TGTGCCAGCTCACCAAAGGGGGCGGCAAGGGACACTGAAGCTTTCTTT. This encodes CASSPKGAARDTEAFF.

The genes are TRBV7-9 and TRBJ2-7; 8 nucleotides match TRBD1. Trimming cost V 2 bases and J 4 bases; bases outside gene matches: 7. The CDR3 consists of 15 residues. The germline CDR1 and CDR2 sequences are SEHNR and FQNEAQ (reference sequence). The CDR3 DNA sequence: TGTGCCAGCAGCTTAACCAGGACAGGGTCTTACGAGCAGTACTTC. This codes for CASSLTRTGSYEQYF.

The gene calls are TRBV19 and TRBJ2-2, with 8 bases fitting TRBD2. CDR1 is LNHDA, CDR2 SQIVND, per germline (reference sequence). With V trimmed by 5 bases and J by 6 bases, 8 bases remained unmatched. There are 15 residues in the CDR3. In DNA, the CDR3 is TGTGCCAGTAGTTTCCCCCCGGGAGGGGCCGGGGAGCTGTTTTTT. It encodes CASSFPPGGAGELFF.

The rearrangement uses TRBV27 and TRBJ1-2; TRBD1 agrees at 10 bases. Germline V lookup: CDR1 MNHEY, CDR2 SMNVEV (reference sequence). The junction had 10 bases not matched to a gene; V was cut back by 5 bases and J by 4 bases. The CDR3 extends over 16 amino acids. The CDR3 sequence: CASSPPGQGQVYGYTF. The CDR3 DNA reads TGTGCCAGCAGTCCCCCGGGACAGGGGCAGGTCTATGGCTACACCTTC.

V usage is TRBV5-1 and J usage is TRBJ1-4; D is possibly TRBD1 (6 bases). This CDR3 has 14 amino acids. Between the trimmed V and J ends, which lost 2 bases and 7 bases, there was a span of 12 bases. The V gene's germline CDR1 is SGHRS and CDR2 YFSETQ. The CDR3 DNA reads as TGCGCCAGCAGCTTCTTACAGGGAGGTGAAAAACTGTTTTTT. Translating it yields CASSFLQGGEKLFF.

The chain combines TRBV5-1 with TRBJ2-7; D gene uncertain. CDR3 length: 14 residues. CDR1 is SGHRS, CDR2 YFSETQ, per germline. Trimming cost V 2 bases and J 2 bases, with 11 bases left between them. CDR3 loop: CASSLNVRAYEQYF. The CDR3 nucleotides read TGCGCCAGCAGCTTAAATGTACGGGCCTACGAGCAGTACTTC.

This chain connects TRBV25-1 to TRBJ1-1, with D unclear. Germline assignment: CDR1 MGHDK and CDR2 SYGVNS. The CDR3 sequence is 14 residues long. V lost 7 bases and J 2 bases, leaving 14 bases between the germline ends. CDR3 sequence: CASKSLGPNTEAFF. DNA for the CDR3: TGTGCCAGCAAGAGCCTCGGGCCTAACACTGAAGCTTTCTTT. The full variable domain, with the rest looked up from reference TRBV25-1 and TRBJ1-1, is EADIYQTPRYLVIGTGKKITLECSQTMGHDKMYWYQQDPGMELHLIHYSYGVNSTEKGDLSSESTVSRIRTEHFPLTLESARPSHTSQYLCASKSLGPNTEAFFGQGTRLTVV.

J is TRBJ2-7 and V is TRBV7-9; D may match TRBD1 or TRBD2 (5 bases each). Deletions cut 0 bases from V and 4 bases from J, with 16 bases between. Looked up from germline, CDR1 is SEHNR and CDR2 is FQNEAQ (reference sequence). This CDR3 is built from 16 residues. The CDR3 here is CASSLASRGRTYEQYF. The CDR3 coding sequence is TGTGCCAGCAGCTTAGCTTCAAGGGGACGGACTTACGAGCAGTACTTC.

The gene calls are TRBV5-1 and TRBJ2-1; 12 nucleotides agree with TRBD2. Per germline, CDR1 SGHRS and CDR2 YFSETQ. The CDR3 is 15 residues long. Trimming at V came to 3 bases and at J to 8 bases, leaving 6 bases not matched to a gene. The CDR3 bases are TGCGCCAGCAGCTCAACTAGCGGGAGGTTCTATGAGCAGTTCTTC. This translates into CASSSTSGRFYEQFF.